Each of the 29 T cell receptor beta chains below was sequenced from the same sample in a study of T-cell reconstitution after alpha-beta-depleted transplantation in children. The library targeted TCRbeta and was prepared with unique molecular identifiers. MiXCR, run by TCRdb on the PCR reads, gives a single entry per CDR3 protein. The sample yields some 220,000 distinct CDR3 sequences, roughly a tenth seen once. The material sequenced was PBMCs from the stem cell graft donor, taken from the stem cell graft. Receptors originate from a human donor who donated a stem cell graft to a child with acute lymphoblastic leukemia.

CDR3 DNA sequence: TGCAGCATCCGCCAGGGGGCCGCTTGGGGCTACACCTTC. It is translated as CSIRQGAAWGYTF. The chain joins TRBV29-1 to TRBJ1-2; TRBD1 aligns across 8 bases. This CDR3 spans 13 amino acids. J was trimmed by 8 bases and V by 8 bases; bases with no gene match: 13. The germline V gene has CDR1 SQVTM and CDR2 ANQGSEA.

This rearrangement joins TRBV7-6 to TRBJ2-1; no firm D call. Germline lookup yields CDR1 SGHVS and CDR2 FNYEAQ. The CDR3 has 15 residues. V was trimmed by 2 bases and J by 4 bases, leaving 12 bases between them. The CDR3 sequence is CASSLQENWYNEQFF. As DNA, the CDR3 is TGTGCCAGCAGCTTACAGGAAAATTGGTACAATGAGCAGTTCTTC.

Many counts were recorded for this clonotype. The DNA for the CDR3 is TGTGCCATCAGTGAATTAGCGGCGAAAGAGACCCAGTACTTC. Translating gives CAISELAAKETQYF. The gene calls are TRBV10-3 and TRBJ2-5; D is possibly TRBD2 (6 bases). The germline V gene encodes CDR1 ENHRY and CDR2 SYGVKD. The CDR3 is made up of 14 amino acids. V was shortened by 3 bases and J by 3 bases, with 11 bases between the two germline ends.

This clonotype was counted ten times or more. This chain uses TRBV10-3 with TRBJ1-1; D might be TRBD1 (6 bases). The V gene lost 6 bases and the J gene lost 5 bases, with 16 bases spanning the gap. There are 14 residues in the CDR3. Germline lookup yields CDR1 ENHRY and CDR2 SYGVKD. CDR3 bases: TGTGCCATCAGGTTACAGGGAGGCGGGACTGAAGCTTTCTTT. This gives the protein CAIRLQGGGTEAFF.

This clonotype was seen repeatedly, ten times or more. The chain couples TRBV5-1 to TRBJ1-1; 7 nucleotides line up with TRBD1. From germline, CDR1 is SGHRS and CDR2 YFSETQ. The length of the CDR3 is 13 residues. V lost 4 bases, J lost 10 bases, and 10 bases stayed unmatched. The CDR3 spells CASSADRAGGAFF. In DNA, the CDR3 is TGCGCCAGCAGCGCCGACAGGGCCGGTGGAGCTTTCTTT.

The CDR3 bases are TGTGCCAGCAGTGCAGGCCGTGGGTATCGGGAGCAGTTCTTC. Translating it yields CASSAGRGYREQFF. The chain is built from TRBV11-1 and TRBJ2-1; the D is unclear. The CDR3 has 14 residues. Trimming removed 6 bases from V and 10 bases from J, with 19 bases in between. CDR1 and CDR2 from the germline V gene are SGHAT and FQDESV (reference sequence).

This clonotype was seen a handful of times. The chain combines TRBV3-1 with TRBJ1-2; D is unresolved. Trimming pared 1 base from V and 7 bases from J, leaving 7 bases between. CDR1 is LGHDT and CDR2 is YNNKEL in the germline V gene (reference sequence). The CDR3 sequence is 12 residues long. The CDR3 loop reads CASSQGAGGYTF. The CDR3 DNA follows: TGTGCCAGCAGCCAAGGGGCTGGTGGCTACACCTTC.

This clonotype was counted at least ten times. V is TRBV7-6 and J is TRBJ2-1, with D unclear. The CDR3 extends over 12 amino acids. Between the trimmed V and J ends, which lost 2 bases and 8 bases, there was a span of 7 bases. Germline lookup yields CDR1 SGHVS and CDR2 FNYEAQ. DNA for the CDR3: TGTGCCAGCAGCTTACCATACGATGAGCAGTTCTTC. Translated, it gives CASSLPYDEQFF.

This clonotype came up a few times. V gene TRBV9 combines with J gene TRBJ1-1, with D perhaps matching TRBD1 (5 bases). Trimming removed 1 base at V and 7 bases at J, with 14 bases between. This CDR3 contains 14 residues. Germline CDR1 reads SGDLS; CDR2 reads YYNGEE. The CDR3 DNA is TGTGCCAGCAGCGTACATGTGGAGCAGGGTGAAGCTTTCTTT. Protein: CASSVHVEQGEAFF.

This clonotype was recorded many times. J is TRBJ2-5 and V is TRBV20-1, with D perhaps TRBD1 (6 bases). The germline V gene has CDR1 DFQATT and CDR2 SNEGSKA (reference sequence). With 7 bases removed from V and 0 bases from J, the gap between germline ends came to 9 bases. The CDR3 runs 12 residues. CDR3 loop: CSGQEYQETQYF. The CDR3 region has the DNA TGCAGTGGACAGGAGTACCAAGAGACCCAGTACTTC.

This clonotype appeared a few times. The J gene is TRBJ2-7, the V gene TRBV7-8, with 7 bases matching TRBD1. CDR3 length: 16 amino acids. Germline V gene lookup returns CDR1 SGHVS and CDR2 FQNEAQ. Trimming took 5 bases from V and 2 from J; bases not matched to a gene: 12. The CDR3 DNA follows: TGTGCCAGCAGCCTAAAGGGACAGTTAGTTCCCTACGAGCAGTACTTC. This translates into CASSLKGQLVPYEQYF.

The chain recombines TRBV12-3 or TRBV12-4 with TRBJ1-2; no firm D call. The CDR3 has 12 amino acids. Trimming stripped 4 bases from V and 8 bases from J, with 11 bases between. In nucleotides, the CDR3 is TGTGCCAGCAGTTCCGATTGGAAAGGCTACACCTTC. This translates into CASSSDWKGYTF.

V and J are TRBV10-3 and TRBJ2-1, with D hard to call. Trimming took 10 bases from V and 0 from J, leaving 4 bases between them. This CDR3 is built from 11 residues. Germline assignment: CDR1 ENHRY and CDR2 SYGVKD. The CDR3 loop is CATNSYNEQFF. The CDR3, as DNA: TGTGCCACGAACTCCTACAATGAGCAGTTCTTC.

This clonotype was observed at least ten times. This sequence joins TRBV12-3 or TRBV12-4 and TRBJ2-1; 9 bases are shared with TRBD2. This CDR3 is built from 15 residues. The V segment lost 7 bases and the J segment 1 base; nucleotides outside the gene matches: 5. The CDR3 nucleotides read TGTGCCAGCAACACACTAGCGGGTTCCTACAATGAGCAGTTCTTC. The encoded protein is CASNTLAGSYNEQFF.

This clonotype was seen repeatedly, ten times or more. The chain has TRBV5-1 and TRBJ2-3, with 7 bases lining up with TRBD1. The CDR3 sequence is 17 residues long. Germline assignment: CDR1 SGHRS and CDR2 YFSETQ. J gave up 6 bases and V 6 bases, and 19 bases lay outside the gene matches. The CDR3 DNA reads TGCGCCAGCACCATTTTAGGGGGCATCGGACCGAAGGATACGCAGTATTTT. Translated, it gives CASTILGGIGPKDTQYF.

A remark on this clonotype: A much larger clone is a single base away; this may be a read error. The V and J genes are TRBV7-9 and TRBJ1-1, with D unresolved. This CDR3 is built from 13 residues. Trimming removed 3 bases at V and 1 base at J, with 6 bases between. Per the germline V gene, CDR1 is SEHNR and CDR2 is FQNEAQ (reference sequence). CDR3 in amino acids: CASSFAQNTEAFF. The CDR3 DNA is TGTGCCAGCAGCTTCGCACAGAACACTGAAGCTTTCTTT. Variable domain in full (rest from reference TRBV7-9 and TRBJ1-1): DTGVSQNPRHKITKRGQNVTFRCDPISEHNRLYWYRQTLGQGPEFLTYFQNEAQLEKSRLLSDRFSAERPKGSFSTLEIQRTEQGDSAMYLCASSFAQNTEAFFGQGTRLTVV.

This clonotype was counted many times. The chain uses TRBV24-1 and TRBJ2-3, with TRBD1 identical over 9 bases. V was pared by 3 bases and J by 9 bases, with 6 bases of the junction left unmatched. This CDR3 spans 14 amino acids. Per germline, CDR1 KGHDR and CDR2 SFDVKD. The CDR3 sequence: CATSDTQGAETQYF. The CDR3 DNA follows: TGTGCCACCAGTGATACACAGGGGGCCGAGACGCAGTATTTT.

A few counts support this clonotype. The gene calls are TRBV12-3 or TRBV12-4 and TRBJ2-1, with D unresolved. The CDR3 is 11 amino acids. V lost 6 bases, J lost 5 bases, and 5 bases lay in between. For the CDR3, the DNA is TGTGCCAGCAGACGCAACAATGAGCAGTTCTTC. It is translated as CASRRNNEQFF.

The table lists this clonotype with many counts. The chain uses TRBV4-2 and TRBJ2-1, with a weak D call TRBD1 (6 bases). The CDR3 consists of 16 residues. V was shortened by 7 bases and J by 2 bases, with 18 bases between the two germline ends. Germline CDR1 reads LGHNA; CDR2 reads YNFKEQ. The CDR3 here is CASTPIGGGTYNEQFF. CDR3 nucleotides: TGTGCCAGCACCCCTATAGGTGGGGGCACCTACAATGAGCAGTTCTTC.

This clonotype turned up a few times. The CDR3 loop reads CASSDRKNTEAFF. The CDR3 nucleotides read TGTGCCAGCAGCGACAGGAAAAACACTGAAGCTTTCTTT. The chain is built from TRBV5-4 and TRBJ1-1; TRBD1 might be the D (6 bases). V gave up 4 bases and J gave up 2 bases, with 9 bases separating them. The CDR3 extends over 13 amino acids. CDR1 and CDR2 (germline): SGHNT, YYREEE (reference sequence). The full variable domain, completed using reference TRBV5-4 and TRBJ1-1, is ETGVTQSPTHLIKTRGQQVTLRCSSQSGHNTVSWYQQALGQGPQFIFQYYREEENGRGNFPPRFSGLQFPNYSSELNVNALELDDSALYLCASSDRKNTEAFFGQGTRLTVV.

Remarks on this clonotype: This may be a read error: a much more frequent sequence differs by one nucleotide. The chain combines TRBV29-1 with TRBJ2-2; D is possibly TRBD2 (5 bases). This CDR3 is built from 14 residues. Germline CDR1 reads SQVTM; CDR2 reads ANQGSEA. The CDR3 coding sequence is TGCAGCGCCGCGACCCAAACAAAAACCGGGGAGCCGTTTTTT. Translating gives CSAATQTKTGEPFF.

CDR3 sequence: CASRGQANYGYTF. The CDR3 nucleotides are TGCGCCAGCAGAGGACAGGCGAACTATGGCTACACCTTC. The rearrangement uses TRBV5-1 and TRBJ1-2, with 7 bases that match TRBD1. The CDR3 extends over 13 amino acids. V was clipped by 5 bases and J by 2 bases; unmatched bases: 3. CDR1 and CDR2 from the germline V gene are SGHRS and YFSETQ.

This clonotype was recorded at least ten times. The chain carries TRBV11-2 and TRBJ2-5; D not resolved. Trimming stripped 6 bases from V and 3 bases from J, with 11 bases between. CDR3 length: 13 amino acids. CDR1 and CDR2 (germline): SGHAT, FQNNGV. CDR3 amino acids: CASSPNEEETQYF. The CDR3 coding sequence is TGTGCCAGCAGTCCTAACGAGGAAGAGACCCAGTACTTC. The full variable domain, rest sourced from reference TRBV11-2 and TRBJ2-5, is EAGVAQSPRYKIIEKRQSVAFWCNPISGHATLYWYQQILGQGPKLLIQFQNNGVVDDSQLPKDRFSAERLKGVDSTLKIQPAKLEDSAVYLCASSPNEEETQYFGPGTRLLVL.

The chain links TRBV5-1 to TRBJ1-1; possibly TRBD1 for D (5 bases). The CDR3 runs 13 residues. CDR1 and CDR2 from the germline V gene are SGHRS and YFSETQ. Deletions cut 4 bases from V and 10 bases from J, with 17 bases between. The CDR3, as DNA: TGCGCCAGCAGCCCGAGTACACAGGTCGGAGCTTTCTTT. This translates into CASSPSTQVGAFF.

The chain links TRBV19 to TRBJ2-3; possibly TRBD2 for D (6 bases). The germline V and J ends were trimmed by 0 bases and 1 base, with 11 bases remaining between them. Per the germline V gene, CDR1 is LNHDA and CDR2 is SQIVND (reference sequence). CDR3 length: 16 amino acids. CDR3: CASSIDGGKGTDTQYF. The CDR3 nucleotides read TGTGCCAGTAGTATAGACGGGGGTAAGGGCACAGATACGCAGTATTTT.

The chain combines TRBV5-4 with TRBJ2-7; no clear D. The CDR3 covers 14 residues. V was cut by 1 base and J by 3 bases, with 11 bases left in between. Germline CDR1 is SGHNT and CDR2 is YYREEE (reference sequence). CDR3 sequence (DNA): TGTGCCAGCAGCTTGTGGGGATCCCACTACGAGCAGTACTTC. Translation: CASSLWGSHYEQYF.

This chain connects TRBV20-1 to TRBJ2-1; possibly TRBD2 for D (5 bases). The CDR3 consists of 15 residues. Germline-derived CDR1 and CDR2 are DFQATT and SNEGSKA (reference sequence). V lost 0 bases and J 3 bases, leaving 12 bases between the germline ends. The CDR3 spells CSARETRRSYNEQFF. CDR3 nucleotide sequence: TGCAGTGCTAGAGAAACTAGGAGGAGCTACAATGAGCAGTTCTTC.

This clonotype was seen ten or more times. The chain has TRBV18 and TRBJ2-1; TRBD1 matches 11 bases. The trim removed 8 bases at V and 2 bases at J, leaving 5 bases unmatched. Germline lookup yields CDR1 KGHSH and CDR2 LQKENI. CDR3 length: 15 residues. The CDR3 sequence is CASSPGQGAYNEQFF. CDR3 nucleotide sequence: TGTGCCAGCAGCCCGGGACAGGGGGCCTACAATGAGCAGTTCTTC.

Turning to this clonotype: A read error may explain this, as a much larger clone is one base away. The chain combines TRBV27 with TRBJ1-1, with D uncertain. The CDR3 sequence is 15 residues long. V was shortened by 7 bases and J by 3 bases, with 18 bases between the two germline ends. Germline V gene lookup returns CDR1 MNHEY and CDR2 SMNVEV (reference sequence). The CDR3 nucleotides are TGTGCCAGCACTTTGATTGGGGTCCTCTACACTGAAGCTTTCTTT. It specifies CASTLIGVLYTEAFF.